This T cell receptor (beta chain) appears in the sequencing data of a study of cytomegalovirus exposure and HLA in healthy donors. Study context: The study placed approximately 80% of its approximately 380 genotyped donors in the Caucasian-associated ancestry cluster.

A remark on this clone: No antigen is known for it.

The CDR3 contains 14 residues. V lost 3 bases, J lost 0 bases, and 9 bases lay in between. Germline V gene lookup returns CDR1 SGHNT and CDR2 YENEEA. Study-level findings and limits: CMV antigen specificity was confirmed in vitro for a few CMV-associated chains. In an earlier analysis, about 87% or about 30%: the productive usage of most TCR beta V segments. There were some public TCRs occurring in many donors, but most TCR sequences were rare.

The PCR made use of 60 Vbeta and 13 Jbeta primers. Repertoires were generated with immunoSEQ multiplex PCR, while TCRdb's copy carries only in-frame clones and drops some. In the table there are 210,000 or so clones, over 75% of which are singletons. The chain recombines TRBV11-3 with TRBJ2-7, with D perhaps TRBD2 (6 bases). The TCR comes from a boy younger than 18 in good health and CMV-seronegative. Sequencing was done on a sample of PBMCs. The CDR3 sequence: CASSLDYPSYEQYF. Written as DNA, the CDR3 is TGTGCCAGCAGCTTGGACTACCCCTCCTACGAGCAGTACTTC. Supplemented by reference TRBV11-3 and TRBJ2-7, the full variable domain reads EAGVVQSPRYKIIEKKQPVAFWCNPISGHNTLYWYLQNLGQGPELLIRYENEEAVDDSQLPKDRFSAERLKGVDSTLKIQPAELGDSAVYLCASSLDYPSYEQYFGPGTRLTVT.